Shown below are 13 T cell receptor beta chains from a single sample sequenced in a study of T-cell memory formation after mild COVID-19. In TCRdb, the 5' RACE reads were re-called with MiXCR into one record per CDR3 protein. The data show approximately 350,000 distinct CDR3 sequences, roughly an eighth seen once. The sequenced sample was PBMCs or a T cell subset sorted from them (not recorded which). All receptors derive from a man between 18 and 29 years old who had mild COVID-19 (a few samples of this study predate the infection). Cell type and time point are not known.

As to this clonotype: A junction boundary mismatches the germline segment, possibly from a read error. This rearrangement joins TRBV5-1 to TRBJ2-1, with D perhaps matching TRBD1 (6 bases). The CDR3 runs to 15 residues. Germline V gene data show CDR1 as SGHRS and CDR2 as YFSETQ. CDR3 nucleotides: TGCGCCAGCACCTTGGGGGCGAGCTCCTACAATGAGCAGTTCTTC. This sequence encodes CASTLGASSYNEQFF.

The chain uses TRBV3-1 and TRBJ2-7; D is unclear. The germline V gene has CDR1 LGHDT and CDR2 YNNKEL (reference sequence). V dropped 0 bases and J dropped 0 bases, with 6 bases sitting between them. The CDR3 loop spans 14 amino acids. CDR3 region: CASSQDYNSYEQYF. CDR3 sequence (DNA): TGTGCCAGCAGCCAAGATTATAACTCCTACGAGCAGTACTTC.

The sample holds a few counts of this clonotype. V and J are TRBV14 and TRBJ2-1, with TRBD1 as a possible D gene (6 bases). CDR1 is SGHDN and CDR2 is FVKESK in the germline V gene. V lost 2 bases and J 7 bases, leaving 15 bases between the germline ends. CDR3 length: 15 amino acids. The CDR3, as DNA: TGTGCCAGCAGCCAACTTCTTGACAGGAAGAATGAGCAGTTCTTC. Its translation: CASSQLLDRKNEQFF.

This clonotype was counted many times. The chain joins TRBV19 to TRBJ2-6; TRBD1 is a possible D gene (6 bases). V was trimmed by 6 bases and J by 1 base, leaving 10 bases between them. Germline V gene data show CDR1 as LNHDA and CDR2 as SQIVND (reference sequence). The CDR3 contains 15 residues. The CDR3 DNA is TGTGCCAGTAGCAGCAGGGGTTCTGGGGCCAACGTCCTGACTTTC. Translation: CASSSRGSGANVLTF.

In its sample, this clonotype was seen a few times. The V call is TRBV5-1, the J call TRBJ2-5; D gene ambiguous. The germline V gene has CDR1 SGHRS and CDR2 YFSETQ. The CDR3 is made up of 13 amino acids. V lost 0 bases, J lost 7 bases, and 10 bases lay in between. The CDR3 here is CASSLVVPGTQYF. In DNA form, the CDR3 reads TGCGCCAGCAGCTTGGTCGTGCCGGGGACCCAGTACTTC.

This clonotype appeared a few times. The chain has TRBV15 and TRBJ1-5; D is perhaps TRBD1 (5 bases). V shed 0 bases and J shed 11 bases, with 11 bases lying between them. Per germline, CDR1 LNHNV and CDR2 YYDKDF (reference sequence). This CDR3 is built from 13 residues. The CDR3 coding sequence is TGTGCCACCAGCAGAGATCCCCTCAGGGCCCAGCATTTT. Translation: CATSRDPLRAQHF.

V is TRBV5-1 and J is TRBJ2-5, with a weak D call TRBD2 (5 bases). The germline CDR1 and CDR2 sequences are SGHRS and YFSETQ. CDR3 length: 17 residues. V was trimmed by 4 bases and J by 5 bases, leaving 24 bases between them. The CDR3 reads CASSLYPGLLDGETQYF. For the CDR3, the DNA is TGCGCCAGCAGCCTCTACCCCGGACTCCTCGACGGGGAGACCCAGTACTTC.

There are a few counts of this clonotype. The rearrangement links TRBV9 to TRBJ1-2; no clear D gene. V shed 0 bases and J shed 6 bases, with 9 bases lying between them. CDR1 is SGDLS and CDR2 is YYNGEE in the germline V gene. The CDR3 loop spans 13 amino acids. CDR3 loop: CASSVATLDGYTF. The CDR3 coding sequence is TGTGCCAGCAGCGTAGCGACTTTGGATGGCTACACCTTC. Variable domain in full (rest from reference TRBV9 and TRBJ1-2): DSGVTQTPKHLITATGQRVTLRCSPRSGDLSVYWYQQSLDQGLQFLIQYYNGEERAKGNILERFSAQQFPDLHSELNLSSLELGDSALYFCASSVATLDGYTFGSGTRLTVV.

The chain joins TRBV5-5 to TRBJ2-4, with D perhaps TRBD1 or TRBD2 (5 bases each). The CDR3 runs to 16 residues. Germline V CDR1 and CDR2: SGHKS, YYEKEE (reference sequence). Between the trimmed V and J ends, which lost 1 base and 1 base, there was a span of 12 bases. CDR3 bases: TGTGCCAGCAGCTTGACGGGGCTTAGGGCCAAAAACATTCAGTACTTC. Its protein is CASSLTGLRAKNIQYF.

In its sample, this clonotype was seen a few times. This chain connects TRBV3-1 to TRBJ1-6; D unresolved. V dropped 5 bases and J dropped 13 bases, with 21 bases sitting between them. This CDR3 is 15 amino acids long. CDR1 and CDR2 (germline): LGHDT, YNNKEL (reference sequence). The CDR3 sequence is CASSWLLLKNGPLHF. CDR3 nucleotides: TGTGCCAGCAGCTGGTTGCTACTAAAAAATGGTCCCCTCCACTTT.

This rearrangement joins TRBV27 to TRBJ2-1, with D possibly TRBD2 on 5 matching bases. With 6 bases removed from V and 1 base from J, the gap between germline ends came to 7 bases. This CDR3 region has 13 residues. Germline V CDR1 and CDR2: MNHEY, SMNVEV (reference sequence). The CDR3 sequence is CASRGVSYNEQFF. CDR3 sequence (DNA): TGTGCCAGCAGGGGAGTTTCCTACAATGAGCAGTTCTTC.

This clonotype has just a few counts. The V and J genes are TRBV7-2 and TRBJ1-2; possibly TRBD1 for D (5 bases). V lost 5 bases and J 4 bases, leaving 14 bases between the germline ends. Germline CDR1 and CDR2: SGHTA and FQGNSA. The CDR3 length is 14 residues. The CDR3 sequence: CASSPRDGSYGYTF. The CDR3, as DNA: TGTGCCAGCAGCCCCCGGGACGGGTCCTATGGCTACACCTTC.

The chain is built from TRBV4-1 and TRBJ2-1; either TRBD1 or TRBD2 may fit D (5 bases each). CDR1 and CDR2 from the germline V gene are MGHRA and YSYEKL. The CDR3 is made up of 17 amino acids. The V and J ends lost 0 bases and 10 bases respectively, with 22 bases between them. The CDR3 DNA sequence: TGCGCCAGCAGCCAAGAAATTATAGGGACCGGGTTAGGGGAGCAGTTCTTC. Its protein product is CASSQEIIGTGLGEQFF.